The 23 T cell receptor beta chains presented below share a single source sample, sequenced in a study of blood T cell repertoires in COVID-19. Measured with immunoSEQ multiplex PCR; TCRdb has only the in-frame clones, and not every one. This repertoire shows around 260,000 clones, 84% found once; its top ten account for 4% to 5%. The sequenced sample consisted of peripheral blood. These receptors all come from a man in his 60s with acute or convalescent COVID-19.

The gene calls are TRBV3-1 (or the pseudogene TRBV3-2) and TRBJ2-1, with 10 nucleotides matching TRBD2. CDR1 and CDR2 from the germline V gene are LGHDT and YNNKEL (reference sequence). Unmatched junction bases numbered 14, after V lost 0 bases and J lost 6 bases. CDR3 length: 19 residues. CDR3 sequence (DNA): TGTGCCAGCAGCCAAGATTTAGGTAGCGGGGGGAAATGGGGCAATGAGCAGTTCTTC. Amino acids: CASSQDLGSGGKWGNEQFF.

The J gene is TRBJ2-2, the V gene TRBV11-2, with D hard to call. V was trimmed by 1 base and J by 5 bases, leaving 5 bases between them. The V gene's germline CDR1 is SGHAT and CDR2 FQNNGV. The CDR3 has 13 residues. The CDR3: CASSLAVTGELFF. CDR3 DNA: TGTGCCAGCAGCTTAGCGGTAACCGGGGAGCTGTTTTTT.

V gene TRBV3-1 (or the pseudogene TRBV3-2) combines with J gene TRBJ1-2; tentative D call: TRBD1 (6 bases). This CDR3 has 15 residues. Germline CDR1 and CDR2: LGHDT and YNNKEL (reference sequence). V was clipped by 0 bases and J by 8 bases, with 16 bases between them. The CDR3 nucleotides are TGTGCCAGCAGCCAAGAGGGGGGGCGGTCGGCAGGCTACACCTTC. It translates to CASSQEGGRSAGYTF.

The gene calls are TRBV18 and TRBJ1-1; 7 bases are a match to TRBD1. This CDR3 has 13 amino acids. Germline V lookup: CDR1 KGHSH, CDR2 LQKENI. V lost 5 bases to trimming and J lost 3 bases; unmatched junction nucleotides: 3. The CDR3 coding sequence is TGTGCCAGCTCATTCGACAGGGACACTGAAGCTTTCTTT. Translation: CASSFDRDTEAFF.

V gene TRBV20-1 combines with J gene TRBJ1-2; weak D call: TRBD1 (5 bases). The CDR3 totals 11 residues. The germline V gene has CDR1 DFQATT and CDR2 SNEGSKA (reference sequence). The V end lost 5 bases, the J end lost 5 bases, and 9 bases lay between the germline ends. The DNA for the CDR3 is TGCAGTGCTGGGGGGGATTATGGCTACACCTTC. Translation: CSAGGDYGYTF.

This sequence joins TRBV5-1 and TRBJ2-1, with TRBD2 matching over 11 bases. Germline V gene sequence: CDR1 SGHRS, CDR2 YFSETQ. The CDR3 covers 16 residues. The trim removed 0 bases at V and 9 bases at J, leaving 8 bases unmatched. The CDR3 DNA reads as TGCGCCAGCAGCTTGGCACCTAGCGGGAGGTTTGGTGAGCAGTTCTTC. Translating gives CASSLAPSGRFGEQFF.

V gene TRBV19 combines with J gene TRBJ1-1; 7 bases fit TRBD1. Unmatched junction bases numbered 7, after V lost 6 bases and J lost 3 bases. This CDR3 is 14 amino acids long. Germline CDR1 and CDR2: LNHDA and SQIVND (reference sequence). In DNA, the CDR3 is TGTGCCAGTAGCCGGGACAGCCCTTACACTGAAGCTTTCTTT. Translating it yields CASSRDSPYTEAFF. Variable domain in full (rest from reference TRBV19 and TRBJ1-1): DGGITQSPKYLFRKEGQNVTLSCEQNLNHDAMYWYRQDPGQGLRLIYYSQIVNDFQKGDIAEGYSVSREKKESFPLTVTSAQKNPTAFYLCASSRDSPYTEAFFGQGTRLTVV.

V gene TRBV18 combines with J gene TRBJ1-5; D is perhaps TRBD1 (6 bases). The CDR3 covers 16 residues. Trimming left V 0 bases short and J 10 bases short, with 19 bases between. Germline lookup yields CDR1 KGHSH and CDR2 LQKENI. The CDR3 here is CASSPPETGGLGPQHF. The CDR3, as DNA: TGTGCCAGCTCACCACCGGAGACAGGAGGTTTGGGCCCCCAGCATTTT.

This chain connects TRBV12-3 or TRBV12-4 to TRBJ2-5, with 9 positions matching TRBD2. The CDR3 totals 13 residues. The V gene end was trimmed by 6 bases and the J gene end by 3 bases; junction bases not matched to a gene: 2. This CDR3 reads CASRASGKETQYF. In nucleotides, the CDR3 is TGTGCCAGCAGGGCTAGCGGGAAAGAGACCCAGTACTTC.

V and J are TRBV14 and TRBJ2-7, with 7 bases aligning to TRBD1. Unmatched junction bases numbered 4, after V lost 0 bases and J lost 5 bases. Germline CDR1 and CDR2: SGHDN and FVKESK. The CDR3 totals 14 residues. CDR3: CASSQDPGGNEQYF. DNA for the CDR3: TGTGCCAGCAGCCAAGATCCAGGGGGTAACGAGCAGTACTTC.

The chain joins TRBV7-9 to TRBJ2-1; 7 positions agree with TRBD1. The CDR3 totals 14 residues. Trimming took 1 base from V and 5 from J; bases not matched to a gene: 2. Germline V gene sequence: CDR1 SEHNR, CDR2 FQNEAQ (reference sequence). CDR3 nucleotides: TGTGCCAGCAGCTTAGGCAGGGGGAACAATGAGCAGTTCTTC. It encodes CASSLGRGNNEQFF.

The V call is TRBV2, the J call TRBJ1-2, with 8 bases lining up with TRBD1. Germline V gives CDR1 SNHLY, CDR2 FYNNEI. The CDR3 has 14 amino acids. The J segment lost 3 bases and the V segment lost 11 bases, leaving 11 bases of the junction unmatched. CDR3 nucleotide sequence: TGTGCCTCATCCCAGGGGGCCGACGACTATGGCTACACCTTC. Its translation: CASSQGADDYGYTF.

CDR3 region: CASSMGSNQPQHF. The CDR3 region has the DNA TGTGCCAGTAGTATGGGGAGTAATCAGCCCCAGCATTTT. The chain has TRBV19 and TRBJ1-5; no clear D. CDR1 LNHDA and CDR2 SQIVND come from the germline V gene (reference sequence). Trimming stripped 3 bases from V and 4 bases from J, with 7 bases between. CDR3 size: 13 residues.

In this sample, this clone turned up a few times. The rearrangement links TRBV2 to TRBJ1-4; D remains ambiguous. The CDR3 runs 17 residues. Germline-derived CDR1 and CDR2 are SNHLY and FYNNEI. Trimming pared 4 bases from V and 0 bases from J, leaving 15 bases between. CDR3 sequence reads: CASSGEEGKPTNEKLFF. CDR3 coding DNA: TGTGCCAGCAGTGGGGAGGAGGGAAAACCAACTAATGAAAAACTGTTTTTT.

This clone was observed once. The genes are TRBV18 and TRBJ2-1; TRBD2 matches 10 bases. Trimming took 2 bases from V and 2 from J; bases not matched to a gene: 0. There are 15 residues in the CDR3. The V gene's germline CDR1 is KGHSH and CDR2 LQKENI. The CDR3: CASSPGTSAYNEQFF. CDR3 DNA: TGTGCCAGCTCACCAGGGACTAGCGCCTACAATGAGCAGTTCTTC.

CDR3 nucleotides: TGTGCCAGCAGCGCAGGAGGGGTAGAGACCCAGTACTTC. Its protein product is CASSAGGVETQYF. This chain uses TRBV7-9 with TRBJ2-5, with D possibly being TRBD2 (6 bases). CDR3 length equals 13 residues. Trimming stripped 5 bases from V and 4 bases from J, with 11 bases between. Per the germline V gene, CDR1 is SEHNR and CDR2 is FQNEAQ (reference sequence).

This chain joins TRBV28 and TRBJ2-3; weak D call: TRBD1 (6 bases). The CDR3 has 17 amino acids. V lost 2 bases, J lost 2 bases, and 17 bases lay in between. Germline V gives CDR1 MDHEN, CDR2 SYDVKM. CDR3 DNA sequence: TGTGCCAGCAGTTTAGGTTGGGCAGGGGCGAACACAGATACGCAGTATTTT. Amino acid sequence: CASSLGWAGANTDTQYF.

The chain links TRBV19 to TRBJ2-2; the match to TRBD1 covers 7 bases. Germline V lookup: CDR1 LNHDA, CDR2 SQIVND (reference sequence). The CDR3 is 16 residues long. Trimming took 4 bases from V and 0 from J; bases not matched to a gene: 5. CDR3 DNA: TGTGCCAGTAGTAGACAGGGTTCTGCGAACACCGGGGAGCTGTTTTTT. It is translated as CASSRQGSANTGELFF.

V gene TRBV10-1 combines with J gene TRBJ2-2, with 8 bases aligning to TRBD2. Per the germline V gene, CDR1 is WNHNN and CDR2 is SYGVQD (reference sequence). The CDR3 loop spans 14 amino acids. Trimming at V came to 4 bases and at J to 6 bases, leaving 4 bases not matched to a gene. CDR3 DNA: TGCGCCAGCAGTGCGGGGGGGCCCGCCGGGGAGCTGTTTTTT. It is translated as CASSAGGPAGELFF.

This chain joins TRBV3-1 (or the pseudogene TRBV3-2) and TRBJ2-7; no clear D gene. The CDR3 consists of 11 residues. Trimming pared 2 bases from V and 5 bases from J, leaving 4 bases between. Germline values: CDR1 LGHDT, CDR2 YNNKEL (reference sequence). The CDR3 nucleotides are TGTGCCAGCAGCCAATCCGACGAGCAGTACTTC. Translated, it gives CASSQSDEQYF.

The rearrangement links TRBV11-1 to TRBJ2-1; D may be TRBD1 (6 bases). The germline V gene has CDR1 SGHAT and CDR2 FQDESV (reference sequence). CDR3 length: 15 amino acids. Trimming left V 5 bases short and J 0 bases short, with 11 bases between. Written as DNA, the CDR3 is TGTGCCAGCAGCCAACAGGGATTCTCCTACAATGAGCAGTTCTTC. It codes for CASSQQGFSYNEQFF.

The rearrangement joins TRBV3-1 (or the pseudogene TRBV3-2) to TRBJ1-1; possible D gene TRBD1, 5 bases. With 4 bases removed from V and 4 bases from J, the gap between germline ends came to 10 bases. Germline-derived CDR1 and CDR2 are LGHDT and YNNKEL (reference sequence). This CDR3 is built from 13 residues. CDR3 DNA: TGTGCCAGCAGCCTACAGGCAGGCACTGAAGCTTTCTTT. This sequence encodes CASSLQAGTEAFF.

The rearrangement uses TRBV24-1 and TRBJ2-1; TRBD2 aligns across 7 bases. V shed 3 bases, J shed 3 bases, and the junction held 13 bases outside the gene matches. There are 18 residues in the CDR3. Germline CDR1 reads KGHDR; CDR2 reads SFDVKD. The CDR3: CATSDAAGAAGGYNEQFF. For the CDR3, the DNA is TGTGCCACCAGTGATGCCGCGGGAGCGGCCGGAGGCTACAATGAGCAGTTCTTC.